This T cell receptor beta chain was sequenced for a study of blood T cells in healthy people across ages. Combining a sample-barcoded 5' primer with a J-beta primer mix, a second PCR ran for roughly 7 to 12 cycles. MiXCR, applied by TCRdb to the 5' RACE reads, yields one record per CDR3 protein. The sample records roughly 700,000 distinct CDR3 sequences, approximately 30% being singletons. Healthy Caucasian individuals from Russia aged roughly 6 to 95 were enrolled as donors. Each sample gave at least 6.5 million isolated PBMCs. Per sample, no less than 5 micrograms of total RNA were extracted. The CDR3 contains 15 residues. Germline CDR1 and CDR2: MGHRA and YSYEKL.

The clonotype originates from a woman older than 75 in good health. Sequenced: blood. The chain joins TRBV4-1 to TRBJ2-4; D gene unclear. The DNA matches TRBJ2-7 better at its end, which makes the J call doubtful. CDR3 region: CASSQDLPDPYEQYF. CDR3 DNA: TGCGCCAGCAGCCAAGATTTGCCGGACCCCTACGAGCAGTACTTC.